The T cell receptor (beta chain) under discussion was sequenced for a study of shared clonotypes between healthy human individuals. Whole-study results and caveats: Sample collection involved blood only; tissue repertoires are likely different.

Germline V lookup: CDR1 LGHNT, CDR2 FRNRAP. Trimming removed 5 bases from V and 1 base from J; junction bases left unmatched: 11. The CDR3 length is 17 residues. In the original processing: Without quality scores, immunoSEQ junctional reads could not be filtered like full-length reads. Sequencing used immunoSEQ multiplex PCR; TCRdb keeps in-frame clones, though not all of them. V, J and clone size are taken as reported in that table, and D and trimming were inferred from the DNA itself. The sample contains 1.5 million to 2.5 million clones, about 95% of which appear only once. Worth noting for this clone: Its antigen remains unidentified.

Cells designated naive CD8 were CD45RO-negative and were positively selected for CCR7, with terminally differentiated effector memory CD45RA+ cells excluded. The receptor was isolated from a man younger than 30 in good health. V and J are TRBV12-5 and TRBJ2-5, with TRBD2 identical over 9 bases. Sequenced: naive CD8+ T cells sorted from blood. CDR3 sequence: CASGTDGSGGTQETQYF. Here the CDR3 DNA reads TGTGCTAGTGGTACGGATGGGAGCGGGGGGACCCAAGAGACCCAGTACTTC.